The clone carrying this TCR beta chain was observed many times. Antigen specificity is unknown. Unique molecular identifiers were built into the TCRbeta library. Each CDR3 protein is one row after TCRdb ran MiXCR on the PCR reads. The sample yields under 850,000 distinct CDR3 sequences, around 13% seen once. This CDR3 spans 16 amino acids. Germline assignment: CDR1 MDHEN and CDR2 SYDVKM. V shed 5 bases and J 4 bases; nucleotides not matched to a gene: 8. The source of the sample is a study of T-cell reconstitution after alpha-beta-depleted transplantation in children. General study points: There were reportedly several hundred expanded graft clones from which alpha-beta T cells came about two months after transplant. At day 60, the high TCRbeta diversity found in some patients originated from recipient T cells and thymic progenitors that had survived.

Sequences were derived from PBMCs, sampled before TCRalphabeta/CD19-depleted stem cell transplant. This sequence was found in a girl aged 2 to 10 with congenital amegakaryocytic thrombocytopenia, due to receive a stem cell transplant. The rearrangement uses TRBV28 and TRBJ2-2; 9 bases are shared with TRBD1. CDR3 bases: TGTGCCAGCAGTCTGGGACAGGGTTATAGCACCGGGGAGCTGTTTTTT. As protein: CASSLGQGYSTGELFF.